Reported below is one T cell receptor (beta chain). Profiled with immunoSEQ multiplex PCR; TCRdb holds only in-frame clones, not every one. The repertoire holds approximately 760,000 clones, with 80% to 90% as singletons. There are 15 residues in the CDR3. The germline V gene encodes CDR1 SGHRS and CDR2 YFSETQ. Trimming cost V 3 bases and J 2 bases; bases outside gene matches: 7. These data are taken from a study of shared T cell receptors in the human thymus. The sample was also reused in another study, on human thymus T cells. Per that study: Infants served as donors; they were healthy and Finnish and were having corrective surgery for congenital heart defects. It was from resections taken during corrective heart surgery that the thymus tissue came. Thymic and blood repertoires appeared to carry a bias in their V and J gene usage. Related studies found that unrelated individuals share highly overlapping thymic repertoires.

The sample taken for sequencing was thymocytes. The chain is built from TRBV5-1 and TRBJ1-1; 7 nucleotides agree with TRBD1. The TCR was taken from a girl in the first two years of life with a congenital heart defect. This chain's CDR3 is CASSSRQGPNTEAFF. CDR3 sequence (DNA): TGCGCCAGCAGCTCAAGACAGGGACCAAACACTGAAGCTTTCTTT.